Below are 21 T cell receptor beta chains sequenced from a single sample in a study of Graves' ophthalmopathy and Graves' hyperthyroidism. The TCR beta CDR3 regions underwent amplification from RNA transcripts. Amplification began with first-round RT-PCR using HTBI primers, then second-round multiplex PCR was performed. A single record per CDR3 protein comes from TCRdb applying MiXCR to the multiplex PCR reads. The data contain approximately 540,000 distinct CDR3 sequences, under 45% of them singletons. Sequencing was carried out using peripheral blood or thyroid tissue (not recorded which). Receptor source: an adult man with Graves' hyperthyroidism.

Comments on this clonotype: A read error is possible here, since a much larger clone lies one base away. This chain connects TRBV7-9 to TRBJ2-7; maybe TRBD1 (6 bases). The CDR3 totals 13 residues. V was clipped by 3 bases and J by 4 bases, with 10 bases between them. Germline-derived CDR1 and CDR2 are SEHNR and FQNEAQ (reference sequence). The CDR3 loop is CASSFRDTYEQYF. CDR3 coding DNA: TGTGCCAGCAGCTTCCGGGACACTTACGAGCAGTACTTC.

The J gene is TRBJ1-5, the V gene TRBV7-9; 10 nucleotides match TRBD1. Germline assignment: CDR1 SEHNR and CDR2 FQNEAQ (reference sequence). The CDR3 length is 16 residues. Trimming took 1 base from V and 5 from J; bases not matched to a gene: 5. The CDR3 here is CASSLGQGAFYQPQHF. CDR3 sequence (DNA): TGTGCCAGCAGCTTAGGACAGGGGGCGTTCTATCAGCCCCAGCATTTT.

This sequence joins TRBV12-3 or TRBV12-4 and TRBJ2-7; tentative D call: TRBD2 (7 bases). The V end was cut by 3 bases, the J end by 7 bases, with 19 bases between. This CDR3 spans 15 amino acids. The CDR3 bases are TGTGCCAGCAGTTTTTTGGGGGGGGCGGGCAATGAGCAGTACTTC. Translating gives CASSFLGGAGNEQYF.

This clonotype occurred many times. An end of the junction does not agree with germline; a read error may underlie this. The V and J genes are TRBV7-7 and TRBJ1-4, with a possible D match to TRBD1 (5 bases). Per the germline V gene, CDR1 is SSHAT and CDR2 is FNYEAQ (reference sequence). The CDR3 is 14 residues long. For the CDR3, the DNA is TGTGCTAGCAGCCAGGGAGGTTCTAATGAAAAACTGTTTTTT. Translating it yields CASSQGGSNEKLFF.

This clonotype was picked up many times. The chain combines TRBV5-1 with TRBJ1-2; possibly TRBD1 for D (6 bases). Between the trimmed V and J ends, which lost 2 bases and 4 bases, there was a span of 15 bases. Germline lookup yields CDR1 SGHRS and CDR2 YFSETQ. This CDR3 is 15 amino acids long. As DNA, the CDR3 is TGCGCCAGCAGCTTTTCAGGGGCACCAGTCTATGGCTACACCTTC. Protein product: CASSFSGAPVYGYTF.

At least ten counts were recorded for this clonotype. The chain links TRBV14 to TRBJ1-1; TRBD1 might be the D (6 bases). The germline V gene has CDR1 SGHDN and CDR2 FVKESK. Trimming removed 4 bases at V and 2 bases at J, with 17 bases between. The CDR3 runs 16 residues. The CDR3 loop is CASSPQTGWGNTEAFF. The CDR3 DNA reads TGTGCCAGCAGCCCCCAGACAGGTTGGGGAAACACTGAAGCTTTCTTT. Together with reference TRBV14 and TRBJ1-1, the CDR3 gives the full variable domain: EAGVTQFPSHSVIEKGQTVTLRCDPISGHDNLYWYRRVMGKEIKFLLHFVKESKQDESGMPNNRFLAERTGGTYSTLKVQPAELEDSGVYFCASSPQTGWGNTEAFFGQGTRLTVV.

This clonotype has just a few counts. V usage is TRBV6-6 and J usage is TRBJ1-1; D may be TRBD1 (5 bases). The CDR3 length is 14 residues. Trimming shortened V by 3 bases and J by 5 bases, and 13 bases separated the two germline ends. Germline loops: CDR1 MNHNY, CDR2 SVGAGI (reference sequence). CDR3 residues: CASSYGGGETEAFF. In DNA form, the CDR3 reads TGTGCCAGCAGTTATGGGGGGGGAGAGACTGAAGCTTTCTTT.

This clonotype appeared once. The chain joins TRBV2 to TRBJ2-3, with no clear D. Looked up from germline, CDR1 is SNHLY and CDR2 is FYNNEI. This CDR3 region has 16 residues. Trimming pared 8 bases from V and 2 bases from J, leaving 20 bases between. The CDR3 loop reads CASFSLGLTSTDTQYF. CDR3 nucleotide sequence: TGTGCCAGCTTCTCTCTCGGGCTTACCTCCACAGATACGCAGTATTTT. Supplemented by reference TRBV2 and TRBJ2-3, the full variable domain reads EPEVTQTPSHQVTQMGQEVILRCVPISNHLYFYWYRQILGQKVEFLVSFYNNEISEKSEIFDDQFSVERPDGSNFTLKIRSTKLEDSAMYFCASFSLGLTSTDTQYFGPGTRLTVL.

This chain joins TRBV12-3 or TRBV12-4 and TRBJ1-1, with D possibly TRBD1 on 5 matching bases. The CDR3 contains 15 residues. Trimming took 1 base from V and 3 from J, leaving 12 bases between them. For the CDR3, the DNA is TGTGCCAGCAGTTTAGTCCACAGGCCGGACACTGAAGCTTTCTTT. Protein: CASSLVHRPDTEAFF.

Concerning this clonotype itself: This could be a read error, since a much larger clone is one nucleotide away. This chain links TRBV5-4 with TRBJ1-4; D unresolved. CDR3 size: 15 residues. Germline V CDR1 and CDR2: SGHNT, YYREEE (reference sequence). In nucleotides, the CDR3 is TGTGCCAGCAGCTTGGAGGCCAGAACTAATGAAAAACTGTCTTTT. Its translation is CASSLEARTNEKLSF.

V gene TRBV28 combines with J gene TRBJ1-5; D might be TRBD1 (5 bases). This CDR3 is 14 amino acids long. The germline gives CDR1 MDHEN, CDR2 SYDVKM. V lost 5 bases and J lost 5, with 13 bases in between. The chain's CDR3 is CASSGWGGDQPQHF. CDR3 DNA: TGTGCCAGCAGTGGATGGGGGGGAGATCAGCCCCAGCATTTT.

This clonotype was counted only a few times. The V gene is TRBV9, the J gene TRBJ2-2, with 7 positions matching TRBD1. V gave up 3 bases and J gave up 4 bases; unmatched junction bases: 9. Germline V CDR1 and CDR2: SGDLS, YYNGEE. The CDR3 extends over 16 amino acids. This CDR3 is CASSGTGTEFTGELFF. In nucleotides, the CDR3 is TGTGCCAGCAGCGGCACCGGGACAGAATTCACCGGGGAGCTGTTTTTT.

The V call is TRBV7-6, the J call TRBJ1-2; TRBD1 is a possible D gene (6 bases). The V end lost 5 bases, the J end lost 8 bases, and 18 bases lay between the germline ends. Germline CDR1 and CDR2: SGHVS and FNYEAQ. The CDR3 runs 14 residues. This CDR3 is CASSKRPGEEGYTF. CDR3 DNA sequence: TGTGCCAGCAGCAAGAGACCAGGGGAGGAAGGCTACACCTTC.

The rearrangement joins TRBV5-1 to TRBJ1-1; TRBD1 matches at 11 bases. The J segment lost 6 bases and the V segment lost 0 bases, leaving 10 bases of the junction unmatched. The CDR3 contains 17 residues. Germline CDR1 reads SGHRS; CDR2 reads YFSETQ. The CDR3 coding sequence is TGCGCCAGCAGCTTGGGGACAGGGGGCGCAATCAGTCCTGAAGCTTTCTTT. This codes for CASSLGTGGAISPEAFF.

The V and J genes are TRBV6-6 and TRBJ1-1, with D perhaps TRBD1 (5 bases). V was pared by 2 bases and J by 9 bases, with 10 bases between. Germline loops: CDR1 MNHNY, CDR2 SVGAGI (reference sequence). The CDR3 contains 12 residues. The CDR3 DNA sequence: TGTGCCAGCAGTTACCCGGGGCTAAAAGCTTTCTTT. This encodes CASSYPGLKAFF.

The V call is TRBV5-1, the J call TRBJ2-7; 10 bases are a match to TRBD1. Per germline, CDR1 SGHRS and CDR2 YFSETQ. This CDR3 has 18 residues. Trimming at V came to 0 bases and at J to 3 bases, leaving 12 bases not matched to a gene. DNA for the CDR3: TGCGCCAGCAGCTTGGACTATCCTTGGGGGGACAGGGGCTACGAGCAGTACTTC. It encodes CASSLDYPWGDRGYEQYF.

The chain joins TRBV20-1 to TRBJ2-6, with D maybe TRBD1 (6 bases). The CDR3 contains 13 residues. V lost 0 bases, J lost 12 bases, and 12 bases lay in between. Germline V gene data show CDR1 as DFQATT and CDR2 as SNEGSKA (reference sequence). CDR3 DNA sequence: TGCAGTGCTAGAGATATGGGGGCCTCCGTCCTGACTTTC. Encoded protein: CSARDMGASVLTF.

This clonotype was counted only a few times. The chain is built from TRBV6-5 and TRBJ2-7; D may be TRBD2 (6 bases). Germline CDR1 is MNHEY and CDR2 is SVGAGI. Trimming took off 2 bases at V and 4 bases at J, with 9 bases between the two ends. This CDR3 contains 13 residues. The CDR3 sequence: CASSYLGGYEQYF. In DNA, the CDR3 is TGTGCCAGCAGTTACCTGGGGGGTTACGAGCAGTACTTC.

Comments on this clonotype: Germline and junction disagree at one end, which may indicate a read error. The V and J genes are TRBV7-9 and TRBJ2-7; 10 positions agree with TRBD1. Germline CDR1 and CDR2: SEHNR and FQNEAQ (reference sequence). The CDR3 extends over 15 amino acids. CDR3 loop: CAGSSPGQGTRGQYF. In DNA form, the CDR3 reads TGTGCCGGCAGCTCGCCGGGACAGGGGACAAGGGGGCAGTACTTC. Together with reference TRBV7-9 and TRBJ2-7, the CDR3 gives the full variable domain: DTGVSQNPRHKITKRGQNVTFRCDPISEHNRLYWYRQTLGQGPEFLTYFQNEAQLEKSRLLSDRFSAERPKGSFSTLEIQRTEQGDSAMYLCAGSSPGQGTRGQYFGPGTRLTVT.

At least ten counts were recorded for this clonotype. The junction departs from the called germline gene at one end, perhaps through a read error. The rearrangement joins TRBV5-1 to TRBJ1-1; 10 nucleotides align to TRBD1. Germline loops: CDR1 SGHRS, CDR2 YFSETQ. The CDR3 is made up of 14 amino acids. The DNA for the CDR3 is TGTGCCAGCAGCCTGACAGGGGGCTCGACTGAAGCTTTCTTT. It yields the protein CASSLTGGSTEAFF.

In its sample, this clonotype was seen many times. The chain combines TRBV5-8 with TRBJ1-1; TRBD1 aligns across 7 bases. Germline trimming cut 2 bases from V and 0 bases from J; bases unmatched to any gene: 7. The V gene's germline CDR1 is SGHTS and CDR2 YDEGEE. The CDR3 sequence is 16 residues long. This CDR3 reads CASSFRQGPMNTEAFF. CDR3 nucleotides: TGTGCCAGCAGCTTTAGACAGGGCCCAATGAACACTGAAGCTTTCTTT.